This T cell receptor (beta chain) derives from a study of PD-L1 blockade in urothelial cancer. CDR1 is KGHSH and CDR2 is LQKENI in the germline V gene. Trimming took off 3 bases at V and 6 bases at J, with 17 bases between the two ends. There are 15 residues in the CDR3. The time point was: pretreatment peripheral blood. The protocol was immunoSEQ multiplex PCR, while the TCRdb copy is restricted to in-frame clones and leaves out a portion. The top ten hold about 16% of the sample, which has some 71,000 clones, approximately 83% seen once. This receptor was identified in a man in his sixties with urothelial cancer. The input for sequencing was PBMCs, taken around atezolizumab (anti-PD-L1) treatment. V is TRBV18 and J is TRBJ2-5; no firm D call. The CDR3 here is CASSPLTGEEKTQYF. The CDR3 DNA is TGTGCCAGCTCACCTTTAACTGGAGAGGAAAAGACCCAGTACTTC.